This TCR beta chain was sequenced during a study of cytomegalovirus exposure and HLA in healthy donors. PCR involved 60 Vbeta and 13 Jbeta primers. Measured with immunoSEQ multiplex PCR; TCRdb has only the in-frame clones, and not every one. This sample's clone table lists about 100,000 clones. The source material was PBMCs. The TCR comes from a girl between 10 and 17 years old in good health and CMV-seropositive.

CDR3 protein: CASSTLNRGSGYTF. The CDR3 DNA follows: TGTGCCAGTAGTACGCTTAACAGGGGGAGCGGCTACACCTTC. The chain recombines TRBV19 with TRBJ1-2; 8 bases match TRBD1. V was clipped by 4 bases and J by 8 bases; unmatched bases: 9. Per germline, CDR1 LNHDA and CDR2 SQIVND (reference sequence). CDR3 length: 14 amino acids. The full variable domain, its missing parts supplied by reference TRBV19 and TRBJ1-2, is DGGITQSPKYLFRKEGQNVTLSCEQNLNHDAMYWYRQDPGQGLRLIYYSQIVNDFQKGDIAEGYSVSREKKESFPLTVTSAQKNPTAFYLCASSTLNRGSGYTFGSGTRLTVV.